This T cell receptor (beta chain) was obtained from a study of identical twins. Study-wide points: Twin-shared out-of-frame alpha sequences showed excess low generation probability. Reduced insertions were recorded for abundant cord blood beta clonotypes, with no such pattern in memory repertoires. Twin sharing of out-of-frame TCR alpha was underestimated by models in monozygotic pairs. Beta out-of-frame twin sharing showed a weaker excess.

As concerns this clonotype: Its matching antigen is unknown.

The CDR3 runs 13 residues. Trimming at V came to 6 bases and at J to 4 bases, leaving 6 bases not matched to a gene. Germline values: CDR1 DFQATT, CDR2 SNEGSKA (reference sequence). TCRdb passed the 5' RACE reads through MiXCR, listing each CDR3 protein once. The sample holds a few hundred thousand distinct CDR3 sequences, around 9.6% seen once. The same data also contributed to another study, on yellow fever vaccine responses in identical twins.

The sample was PBMCs. The V and J genes are TRBV20-1 and TRBJ2-3; 8 bases map to TRBD2. This clonotype was sampled from a woman aged 18-35 years in good health. The CDR3 region is CSARTSIADTQYF. The CDR3 DNA reads TGCAGTGCACGGACTAGCATCGCAGATACGCAGTATTTT.